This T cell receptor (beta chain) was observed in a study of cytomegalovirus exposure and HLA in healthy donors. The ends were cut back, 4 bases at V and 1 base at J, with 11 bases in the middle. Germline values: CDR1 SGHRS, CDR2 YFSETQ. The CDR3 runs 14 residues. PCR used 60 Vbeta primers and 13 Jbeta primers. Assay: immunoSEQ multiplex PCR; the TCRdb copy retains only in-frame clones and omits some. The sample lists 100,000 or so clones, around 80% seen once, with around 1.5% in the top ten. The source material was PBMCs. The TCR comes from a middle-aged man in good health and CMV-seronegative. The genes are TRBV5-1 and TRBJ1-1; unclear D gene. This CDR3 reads CASSIDTTNTEAFF. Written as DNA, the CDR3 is TGCGCCAGCAGCATTGACACAACGAACACTGAAGCTTTCTTT.